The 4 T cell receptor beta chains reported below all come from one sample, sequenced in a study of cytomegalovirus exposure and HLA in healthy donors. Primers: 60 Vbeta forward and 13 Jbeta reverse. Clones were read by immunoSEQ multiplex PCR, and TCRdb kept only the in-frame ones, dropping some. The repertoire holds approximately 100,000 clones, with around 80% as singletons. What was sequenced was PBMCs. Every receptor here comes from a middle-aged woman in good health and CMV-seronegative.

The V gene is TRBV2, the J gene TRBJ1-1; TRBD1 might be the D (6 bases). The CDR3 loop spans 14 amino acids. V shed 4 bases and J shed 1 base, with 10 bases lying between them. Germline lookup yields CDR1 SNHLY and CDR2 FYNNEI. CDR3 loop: CASSVLGGNTEAFF. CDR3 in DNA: TGTGCCAGCAGTGTATTAGGGGGGAACACTGAAGCTTTCTTT. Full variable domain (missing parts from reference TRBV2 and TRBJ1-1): EPEVTQTPSHQVTQMGQEVILRCVPISNHLYFYWYRQILGQKVEFLVSFYNNEISEKSEIFDDQFSVERPDGSNFTLKIRSTKLEDSAMYFCASSVLGGNTEAFFGQGTRLTVV.

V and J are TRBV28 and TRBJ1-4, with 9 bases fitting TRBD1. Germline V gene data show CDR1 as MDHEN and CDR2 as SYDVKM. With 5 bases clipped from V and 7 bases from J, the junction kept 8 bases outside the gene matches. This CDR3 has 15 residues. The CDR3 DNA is TGTGCCAGCAGTACATGGACAGGGGTGGGTGAAAAACTGTTTTTT. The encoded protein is CASSTWTGVGEKLFF.

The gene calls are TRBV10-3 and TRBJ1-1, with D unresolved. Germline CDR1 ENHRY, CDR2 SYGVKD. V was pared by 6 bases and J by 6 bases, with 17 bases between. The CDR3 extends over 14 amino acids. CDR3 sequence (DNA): TGTGCCATCAGGGGAGGGAATGGAGGCTCTGAAGCTTTCTTT. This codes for CAIRGGNGGSEAFF.

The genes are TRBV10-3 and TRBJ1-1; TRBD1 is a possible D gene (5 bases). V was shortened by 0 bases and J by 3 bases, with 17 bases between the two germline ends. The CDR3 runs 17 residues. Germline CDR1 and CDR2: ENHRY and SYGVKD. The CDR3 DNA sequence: TGTGCCATCAGTGAGTCGATTCGGGGGATTGGGGACACTGAAGCTTTCTTT. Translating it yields CAISESIRGIGDTEAFF.